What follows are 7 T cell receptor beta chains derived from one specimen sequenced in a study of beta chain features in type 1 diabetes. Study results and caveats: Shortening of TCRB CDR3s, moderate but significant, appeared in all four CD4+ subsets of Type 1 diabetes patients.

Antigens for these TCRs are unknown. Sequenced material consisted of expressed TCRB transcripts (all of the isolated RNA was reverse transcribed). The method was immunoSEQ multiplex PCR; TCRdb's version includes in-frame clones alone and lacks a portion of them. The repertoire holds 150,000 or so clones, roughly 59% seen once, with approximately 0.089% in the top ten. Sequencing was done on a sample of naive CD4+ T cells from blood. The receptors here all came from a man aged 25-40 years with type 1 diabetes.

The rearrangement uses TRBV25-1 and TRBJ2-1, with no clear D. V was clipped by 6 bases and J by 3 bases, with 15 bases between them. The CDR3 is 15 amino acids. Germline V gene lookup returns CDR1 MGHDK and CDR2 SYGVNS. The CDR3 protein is CASSGFLGSYNEQFF. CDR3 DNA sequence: TGTGCCAGCAGCGGGTTTTTGGGCAGCTACAATGAGCAGTTCTTC.

CDR3 DNA sequence: TGTGCCAGCAGTGAATCAGGGGACGCCTACGAGCAGTACTTC. Its translation is CASSESGDAYEQYF. The chain links TRBV25-1 to TRBJ2-7; perhaps TRBD1 as D (6 bases). Germline CDR1 reads MGHDK; CDR2 reads SYGVNS. The ends were cut back, 1 base at V and 2 bases at J, with 9 bases in the middle. There are 14 residues in the CDR3.

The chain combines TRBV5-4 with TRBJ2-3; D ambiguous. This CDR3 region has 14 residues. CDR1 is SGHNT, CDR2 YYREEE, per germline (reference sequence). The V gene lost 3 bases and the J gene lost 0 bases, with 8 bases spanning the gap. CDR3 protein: CASSSKSSTDTQYF. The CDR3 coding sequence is TGTGCCAGCAGCTCCAAATCTAGCACAGATACGCAGTATTTT.

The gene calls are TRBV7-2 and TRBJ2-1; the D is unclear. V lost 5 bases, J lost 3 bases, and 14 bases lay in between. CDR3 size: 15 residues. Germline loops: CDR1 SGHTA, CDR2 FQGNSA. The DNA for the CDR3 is TGTGCCAGCAGCCTCCCAGGATACGACTACAATGAGCAGTTCTTC. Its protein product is CASSLPGYDYNEQFF.

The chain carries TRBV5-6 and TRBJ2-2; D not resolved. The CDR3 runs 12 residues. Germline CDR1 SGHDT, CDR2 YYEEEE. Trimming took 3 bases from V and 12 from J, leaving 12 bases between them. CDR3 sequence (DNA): TGTGCCAGCAGCTACAGCCCTACGCAGCTGTTTTTT. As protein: CASSYSPTQLFF.

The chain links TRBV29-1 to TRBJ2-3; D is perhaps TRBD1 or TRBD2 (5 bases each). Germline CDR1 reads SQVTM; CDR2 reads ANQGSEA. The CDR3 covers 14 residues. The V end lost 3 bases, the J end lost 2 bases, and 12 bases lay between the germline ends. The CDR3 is CSVEGRSHTDTQYF. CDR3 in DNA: TGCAGCGTTGAGGGACGGTCCCACACAGATACGCAGTATTTT.

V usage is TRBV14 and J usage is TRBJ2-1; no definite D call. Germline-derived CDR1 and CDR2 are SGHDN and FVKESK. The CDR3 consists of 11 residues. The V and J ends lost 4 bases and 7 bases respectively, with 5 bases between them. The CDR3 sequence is CASSLKNEQFF. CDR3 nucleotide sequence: TGTGCCAGCAGCCTGAAGAATGAGCAGTTCTTC.